What follows describes a single T cell receptor (beta chain). Antigen: not known. Profiled with immunoSEQ multiplex PCR; TCRdb holds only in-frame clones, not every one. Of tens of thousands of clones listed, approximately 82% were seen once; the top ten hold 2.5% to 3.5%. The sample is drawn from a study of T cell clones after liver transplantation. Across the whole study: Pre-transplant mixed lymphocyte reactions yielded third-party-reactive TCRbeta sequences as comparators for graft-donor-reactive sequences.

CDR3 length: 15 amino acids. Looked up from germline, CDR1 is SGHDT and CDR2 is YYEEEE. The V and J ends lost 1 base and 7 bases respectively, with 12 bases between them. Study-wide results and caveats: Post-transplant, graft-donor-reactive CD4 TCRbeta sequences in blood dropped significantly in 5 of 8 subjects.

The TCR originated in a human patient who received a liver transplant. A subset of T cells may come from the graft donor. The genes are TRBV5-6 and TRBJ1-6; D not resolved. The material was CD4+ T cells from blood, obtained at the 22-month timepoint. This CDR3 reads CASSLLQISNSPLHF. The DNA for the CDR3 is TGTGCCAGCAGCTTGCTCCAGATATCCAATTCACCCCTCCACTTT.